This T cell receptor (beta chain) was identified in a study of blood T cell repertoires in COVID-19. V lost 0 bases, J lost 4 bases, and 12 bases lay in between. CDR1 and CDR2 (germline): SEHNR, FQNEAQ (reference sequence). The CDR3 has 15 amino acids. Some clones are missing from TCRdb's copy, which holds only in-frame ones; the method was immunoSEQ multiplex PCR. Seen here are 300,000 to 500,000 clones, 85% to 90% observed once, and the top ten hold 0.95% to 1%. Donors were grouped by their self-reported clinical history. This receptor was identified in a woman aged 30 to 39 with acute COVID-19. The J gene is TRBJ1-1, the V gene TRBV7-9; the D gene is possibly TRBD1 (5 bases). Input material: PBMCs or T cells enriched from blood (not recorded which). CDR3 nucleotide sequence: TGTGCCAGCAGCTTAGCTGGGGGGAAAAGCACTGAAGCTTTCTTT. This gives the protein CASSLAGGKSTEAFF.